A single TCR beta chain is shown here with its context. As yet, its antigen is unknown. This specimen belongs to a study of cytomegalovirus exposure and HLA in healthy donors. As for the study in general: An earlier analysis identified 110 million or so unique TCR beta sequences in 150 million to 200 million T cells. About 80 million unique TCRs from HLA-typed donors made up an early data release. Study conclusions and caveats: A list of about 180 TCR beta chains associated with cytomegalovirus was given. Among immune exposure information, only CMV serostatus was available.

CDR1 is SGHRS, CDR2 YFSETQ, per germline. Trimming stripped 3 bases from V and 8 bases from J, with 14 bases between. The CDR3 has 14 amino acids. PCR primers comprised 60 Vbeta and 13 Jbeta primers. The protocol was immunoSEQ multiplex PCR, while the TCRdb copy is restricted to in-frame clones and leaves out a portion. This table holds tens of thousands of clones, about 80% found once. The sequencing input was PBMCs. This clonotype originated in a man younger than 35 in good health and CMV-seronegative. V is TRBV5-1 and J is TRBJ1-4, with no clear D. The chain's CDR3 is CASSSWVGEEKLFF. The CDR3 DNA is TGCGCCAGCAGCTCATGGGTGGGAGAAGAAAAACTGTTTTTT.